Listed here is a single T cell receptor beta chain. Each participant's cohort was designated according to participant-reported clinical history. Recovered participants had two consecutive negative NP/OP PCR tests, healthcare professional clearance, or symptom resolution. The data belong to a study of blood T cell repertoires in COVID-19. In the authors' methods: Reference gene primer amplification gave estimated nucleated cell counts. The method was immunoSEQ multiplex PCR; TCRdb's version includes in-frame clones alone and lacks a portion of them. The DNA was the basis for D and trimming; V, J and clone size are from that table. The repertoire holds about 170,000 clones, about four fifths seen once, with 9.5% to 15% in the top ten. From germline, CDR1 is LNHDA and CDR2 SQIVND (reference sequence). V was clipped by 8 bases and J by 6 bases; unmatched bases: 11. The CDR3 runs to 16 residues.

The sequenced sample consisted of PBMCs or T cells enriched from blood (not recorded which). The chain couples TRBV19 to TRBJ1-5; 12 bases agree with TRBD1. This TCR came from a man aged 45-65 years who had recovered from COVID-19. Written as DNA, the CDR3 is TGTGCCAGTGGTGTGGGACAGGGGGCAGATGGTCAGCCCCAGCATTTT. Translated, it gives CASGVGQGADGQPQHF.